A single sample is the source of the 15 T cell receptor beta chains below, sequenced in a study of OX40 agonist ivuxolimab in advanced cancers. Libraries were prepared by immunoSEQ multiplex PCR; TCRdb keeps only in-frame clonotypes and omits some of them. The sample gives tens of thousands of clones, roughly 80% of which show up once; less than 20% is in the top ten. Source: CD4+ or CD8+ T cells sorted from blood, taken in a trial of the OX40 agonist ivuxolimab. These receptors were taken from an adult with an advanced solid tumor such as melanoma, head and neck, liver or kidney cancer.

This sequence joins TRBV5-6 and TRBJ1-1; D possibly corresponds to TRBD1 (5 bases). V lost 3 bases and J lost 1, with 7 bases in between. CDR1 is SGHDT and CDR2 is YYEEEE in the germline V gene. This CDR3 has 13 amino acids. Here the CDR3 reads CASSSGRNTEAFF. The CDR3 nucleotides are TGTGCCAGCAGCTCGGGACGGAACACTGAAGCTTTCTTT.

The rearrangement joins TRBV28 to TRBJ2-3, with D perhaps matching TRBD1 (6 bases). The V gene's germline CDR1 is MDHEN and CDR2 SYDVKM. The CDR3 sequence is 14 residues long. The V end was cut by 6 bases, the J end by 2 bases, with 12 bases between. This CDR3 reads CASRMDRDTDTQYF. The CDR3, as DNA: TGTGCCAGCAGAATGGACAGAGACACAGATACGCAGTATTTT.

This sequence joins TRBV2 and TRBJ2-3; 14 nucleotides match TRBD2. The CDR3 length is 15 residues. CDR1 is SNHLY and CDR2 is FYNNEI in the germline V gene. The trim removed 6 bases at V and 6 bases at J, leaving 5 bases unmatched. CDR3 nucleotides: TGTGCCAGCAGCTCGGGACTAGCGGGGGTTGATACGCAGTATTTT. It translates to CASSSGLAGVDTQYF.

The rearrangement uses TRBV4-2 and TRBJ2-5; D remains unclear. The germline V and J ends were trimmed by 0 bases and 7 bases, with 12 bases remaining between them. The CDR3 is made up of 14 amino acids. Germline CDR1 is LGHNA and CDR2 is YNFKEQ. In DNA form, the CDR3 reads TGTGCCAGCAGCCAAGACGAAGGTGGGCGGACCCAGTACTTC. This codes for CASSQDEGGRTQYF.

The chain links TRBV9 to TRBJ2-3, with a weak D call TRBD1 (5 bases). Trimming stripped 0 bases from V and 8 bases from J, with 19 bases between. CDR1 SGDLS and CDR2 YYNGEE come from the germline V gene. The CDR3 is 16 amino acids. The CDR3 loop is CASSVVDTTTRATQYF. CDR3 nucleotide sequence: TGTGCCAGCAGCGTAGTGGACACGACGACCAGGGCTACGCAGTATTTT. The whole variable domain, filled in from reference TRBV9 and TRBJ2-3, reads DSGVTQTPKHLITATGQRVTLRCSPRSGDLSVYWYQQSLDQGLQFLIQYYNGEERAKGNILERFSAQQFPDLHSELNLSSLELGDSALYFCASSVVDTTTRATQYFGPGTRLTVL.

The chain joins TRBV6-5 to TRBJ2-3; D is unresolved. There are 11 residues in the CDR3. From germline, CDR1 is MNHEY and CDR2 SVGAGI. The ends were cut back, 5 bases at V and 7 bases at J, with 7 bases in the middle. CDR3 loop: CASSRGYTQYF. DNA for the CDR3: TGTGCCAGCAGTCGAGGTTATACGCAGTATTTT.

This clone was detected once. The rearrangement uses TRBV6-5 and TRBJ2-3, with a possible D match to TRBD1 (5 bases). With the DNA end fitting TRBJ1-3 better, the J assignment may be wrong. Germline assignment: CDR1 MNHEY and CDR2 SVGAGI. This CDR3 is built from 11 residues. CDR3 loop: CASSPGTSIYF. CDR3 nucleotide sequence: TGTGCCAGCAGCCCCGGGACTAGCATATATTTT.

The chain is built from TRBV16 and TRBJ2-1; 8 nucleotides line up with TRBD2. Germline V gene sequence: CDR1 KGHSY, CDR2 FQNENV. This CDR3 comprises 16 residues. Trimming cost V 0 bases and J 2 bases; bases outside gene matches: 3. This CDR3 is CASSQSRGGAYNEQFF. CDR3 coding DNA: TGTGCCAGCAGCCAATCTCGGGGGGGAGCCTACAATGAGCAGTTCTTC.

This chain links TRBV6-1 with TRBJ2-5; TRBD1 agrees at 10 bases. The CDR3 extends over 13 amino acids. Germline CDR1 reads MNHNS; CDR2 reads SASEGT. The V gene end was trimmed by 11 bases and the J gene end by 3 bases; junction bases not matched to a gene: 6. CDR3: CAGRDRGKETQYF. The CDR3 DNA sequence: TGTGCCGGCCGGGACAGGGGAAAAGAGACCCAGTACTTC.

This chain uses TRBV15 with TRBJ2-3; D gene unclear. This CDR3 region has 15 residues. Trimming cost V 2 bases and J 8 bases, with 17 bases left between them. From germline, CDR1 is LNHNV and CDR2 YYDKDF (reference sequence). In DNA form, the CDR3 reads TGTGCCACCAGCAGAACGGACGGGTACATGGCTACGCAGTATTTT. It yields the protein CATSRTDGYMATQYF.

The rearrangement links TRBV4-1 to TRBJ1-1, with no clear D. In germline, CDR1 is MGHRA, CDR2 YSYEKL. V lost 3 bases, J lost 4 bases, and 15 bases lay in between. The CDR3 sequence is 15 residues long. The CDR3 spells CASSHGRGLLTEAFF. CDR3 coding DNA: TGCGCCAGCAGCCATGGGAGAGGGCTCCTCACTGAAGCTTTCTTT.

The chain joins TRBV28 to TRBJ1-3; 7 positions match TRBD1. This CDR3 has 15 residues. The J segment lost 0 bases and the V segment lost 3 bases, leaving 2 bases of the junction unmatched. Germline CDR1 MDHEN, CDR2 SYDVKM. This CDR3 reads CASSLGQTSGNTIYF. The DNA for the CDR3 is TGTGCCAGCAGTTTGGGACAGACCTCTGGAAACACCATATATTTT. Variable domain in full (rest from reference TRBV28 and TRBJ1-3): DVKVTQSSRYLVKRTGEKVFLECVQDMDHENMFWYRQDPGLGLRLIYFSYDVKMKEKGDIPEGYSVSREKKERFSLILESASTNQTSMYLCASSLGQTSGNTIYFGEGSWLTVV.

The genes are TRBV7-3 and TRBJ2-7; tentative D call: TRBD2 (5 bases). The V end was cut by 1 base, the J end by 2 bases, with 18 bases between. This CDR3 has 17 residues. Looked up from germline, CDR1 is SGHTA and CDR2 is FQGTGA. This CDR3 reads CASSLKVPATTAYEQYF. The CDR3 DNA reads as TGTGCCAGCAGCTTAAAGGTCCCCGCGACTACCGCCTACGAGCAGTACTTC.

The CDR3 reads CASWGQPSYEQYF. Here the CDR3 DNA reads TGTGCCAGCTGGGGACAACCCTCCTACGAGCAGTACTTC. This chain joins TRBV2 and TRBJ2-7; D might be TRBD1 (6 bases). This CDR3 has 13 residues. Per germline, CDR1 SNHLY and CDR2 FYNNEI. Trimming shortened V by 8 bases and J by 0 bases, and 11 bases separated the two germline ends.

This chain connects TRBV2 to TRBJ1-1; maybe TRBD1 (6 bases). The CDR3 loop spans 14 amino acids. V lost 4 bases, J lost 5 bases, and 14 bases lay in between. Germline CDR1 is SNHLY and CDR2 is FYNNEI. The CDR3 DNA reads TGTGCCAGCAGTGTGTGGACAGCAGAGACTGAAGCTTTCTTT. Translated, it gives CASSVWTAETEAFF.